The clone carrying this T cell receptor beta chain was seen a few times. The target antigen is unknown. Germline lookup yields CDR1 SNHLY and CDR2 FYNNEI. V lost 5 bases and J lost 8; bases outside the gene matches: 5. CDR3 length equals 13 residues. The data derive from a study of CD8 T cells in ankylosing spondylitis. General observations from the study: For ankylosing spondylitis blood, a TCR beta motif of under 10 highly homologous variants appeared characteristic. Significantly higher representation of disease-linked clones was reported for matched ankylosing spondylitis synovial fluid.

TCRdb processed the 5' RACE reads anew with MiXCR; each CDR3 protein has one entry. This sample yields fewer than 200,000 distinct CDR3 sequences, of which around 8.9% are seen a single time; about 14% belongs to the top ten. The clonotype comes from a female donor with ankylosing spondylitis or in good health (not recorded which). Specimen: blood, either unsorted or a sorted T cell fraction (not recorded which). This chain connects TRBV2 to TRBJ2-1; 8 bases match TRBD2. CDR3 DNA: TGTGCCAGCAGTAGCGGGAGTACGGATGAGCAGTTCTTC. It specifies CASSSGSTDEQFF.